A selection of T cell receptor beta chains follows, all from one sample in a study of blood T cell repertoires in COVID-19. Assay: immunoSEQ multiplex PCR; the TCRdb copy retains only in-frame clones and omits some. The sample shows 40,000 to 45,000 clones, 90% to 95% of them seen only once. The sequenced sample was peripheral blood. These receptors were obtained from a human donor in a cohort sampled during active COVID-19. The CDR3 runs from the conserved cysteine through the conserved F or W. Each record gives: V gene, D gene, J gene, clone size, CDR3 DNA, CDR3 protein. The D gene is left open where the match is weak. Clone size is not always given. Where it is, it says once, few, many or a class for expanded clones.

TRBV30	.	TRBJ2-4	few	TGTGCCTGGAGTGCTACAGGGCGGCATGCCAAAAACATTCAGTACTTC	CAWSATGRHAKNIQYF
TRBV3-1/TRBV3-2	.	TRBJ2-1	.	TGTGCCAGCAGCCAAAGAACGGGAAGCTCCTACAATGAGCAGTTCTTC	CASSQRTGSSYNEQFF
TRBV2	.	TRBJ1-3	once	TGTGCCAGCAGTGAAACAGGCCCCGCTTTATATTTT	CASSETGPALYF
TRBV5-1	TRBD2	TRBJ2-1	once	TGCGCCAGCCAGACTAGCGGGGGGGCATGGGATTACAATGAGCAGTTCTTC	CASQTSGGAWDYNEQFF
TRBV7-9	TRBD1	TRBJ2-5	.	TGTGCCTCCCGGACAGGGGGCCAAGAGACCCAGTACTTC	CASRTGGQETQYF
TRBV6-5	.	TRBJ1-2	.	TGTGCCAGCACTAACCCGGGAACTACGAACTATGGCTACACCTTC	CASTNPGTTNYGYTF
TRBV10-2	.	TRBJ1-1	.	TGCGCCAGCAGTGATTCGACAGACACTGAAGCTTTCTTT	CASSDSTDTEAFF
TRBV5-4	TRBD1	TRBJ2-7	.	TGTGCCAGCAGCCGGACAGGGTCTAACGAGCAGTACTTC	CASSRTGSNEQYF
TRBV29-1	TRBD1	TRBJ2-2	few	TGCAGCGTGGGGACAGGGGGGACCGGGGAGCTGTTTTTT	CSVGTGGTGELFF
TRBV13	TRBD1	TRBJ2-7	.	TGTGCCAGCAGCATACGGACAGGGGGAGCCTCCTACGAGCAGTACTTC	CASSIRTGGASYEQYF
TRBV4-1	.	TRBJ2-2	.	TGCGCCAGCAGCCCAGTAAGACCTAGTACCGGGGAGCTGTTTTTT	CASSPVRPSTGELFF
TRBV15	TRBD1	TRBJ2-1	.	TGTGCCACCAGCACCCGGCGACAGGGGTTGAATGAGCAGTTCTTC	CATSTRRQGLNEQFF
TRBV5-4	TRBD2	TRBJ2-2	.	TGTGCCAGCAGCCCGGAGAGGCTGCTAGCGGGAGGAAGGACCGGGGAGCTGTTTTTT	CASSPERLLAGGRTGELFF
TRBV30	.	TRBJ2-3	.	TGTGCCTGGGCTAGGAAGAGGTCTCCCCCAGATACGCAGTATTTT	CAWARKRSPPDTQYF
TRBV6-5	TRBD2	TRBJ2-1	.	TGTGCCAGCAGTTACGGGACTAGCGACAATGAGCAGTTCTTC	CASSYGTSDNEQFF
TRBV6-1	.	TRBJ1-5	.	TGTGCCAGCAGTGAAGCGGGGGGGGATCAGCCCCAGCATTTT	CASSEAGGDQPQHF
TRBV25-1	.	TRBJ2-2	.	TGTGCCAGCAGTGAACCAGCGGCGCACACCGGGGAGCTGTTTTTT	CASSEPAAHTGELFF
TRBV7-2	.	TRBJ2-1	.	TGTGCCAGCAGCCCCTCAATAGCGTCCCCCATTTACAATGAGCAGTTCTTC	CASSPSIASPIYNEQFF
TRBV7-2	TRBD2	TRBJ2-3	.	TGTGCCAGCAGCTCAGGGACTAGTCCAGATACGCAGTATTTT	CASSSGTSPDTQYF